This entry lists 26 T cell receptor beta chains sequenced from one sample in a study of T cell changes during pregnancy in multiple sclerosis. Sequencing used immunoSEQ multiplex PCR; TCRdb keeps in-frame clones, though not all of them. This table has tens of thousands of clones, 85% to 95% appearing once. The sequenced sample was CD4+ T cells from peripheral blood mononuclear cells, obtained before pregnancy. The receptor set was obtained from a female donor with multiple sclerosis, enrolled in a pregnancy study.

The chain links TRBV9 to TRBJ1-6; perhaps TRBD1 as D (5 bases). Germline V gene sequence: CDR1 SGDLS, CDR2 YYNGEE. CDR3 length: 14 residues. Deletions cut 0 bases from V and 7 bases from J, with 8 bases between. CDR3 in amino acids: CASSVGTYNSPLHF. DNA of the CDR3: TGTGCCAGCAGCGTAGGGACATACAATTCACCCCTCCACTTT.

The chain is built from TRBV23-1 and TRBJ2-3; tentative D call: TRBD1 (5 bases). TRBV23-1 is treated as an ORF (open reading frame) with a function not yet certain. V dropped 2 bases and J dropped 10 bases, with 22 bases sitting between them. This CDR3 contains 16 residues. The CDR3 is CASSQPRPTLSGPQYF. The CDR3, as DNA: TGCGCCAGCAGTCAACCGAGACCGACCCTTTCAGGGCCGCAGTATTTT.

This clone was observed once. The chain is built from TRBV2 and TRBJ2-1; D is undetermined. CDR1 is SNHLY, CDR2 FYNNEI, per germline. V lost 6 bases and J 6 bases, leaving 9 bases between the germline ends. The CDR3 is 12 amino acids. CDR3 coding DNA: TGTGCCAGCAGGCTAGAGGTCAATGAGCAGTTCTTC. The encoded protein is CASRLEVNEQFF.

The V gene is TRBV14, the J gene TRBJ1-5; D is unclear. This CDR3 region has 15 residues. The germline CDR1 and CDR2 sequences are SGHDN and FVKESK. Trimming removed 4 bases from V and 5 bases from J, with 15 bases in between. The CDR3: CASSPVLRRDQPQHF. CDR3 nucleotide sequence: TGTGCCAGCAGCCCTGTTCTGCGGCGAGATCAGCCCCAGCATTTT.

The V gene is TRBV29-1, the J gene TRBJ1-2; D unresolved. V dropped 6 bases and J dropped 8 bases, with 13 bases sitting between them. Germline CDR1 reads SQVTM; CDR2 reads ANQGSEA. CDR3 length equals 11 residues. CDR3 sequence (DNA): TGCAGCGTGATGACAATGTTGGGCTACACCTTC. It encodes CSVMTMLGYTF. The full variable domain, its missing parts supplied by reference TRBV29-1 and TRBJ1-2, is SAVISQKPSRDICQRGTSLTIQCQVDSQVTMMFWYRQQPGQSLTLIATANQGSEATYESGFVIDKFPISRPNLTFSTLTVSNMSPEDSSIYLCSVMTMLGYTFGSGTRLTVV.

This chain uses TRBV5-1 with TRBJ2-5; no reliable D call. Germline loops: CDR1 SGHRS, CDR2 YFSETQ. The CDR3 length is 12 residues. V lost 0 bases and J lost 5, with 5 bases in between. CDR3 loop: CASSLASETQYF. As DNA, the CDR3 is TGCGCCAGCAGCTTGGCGTCGGAGACCCAGTACTTC. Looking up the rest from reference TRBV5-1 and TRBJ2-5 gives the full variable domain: KAGVTQTPRYLIKTRGQQVTLSCSPISGHRSVSWYQQTPGQGLQFLFEYFSETQRNKGNFPGRFSGRQFSNSRSEMNVSTLELGDSALYLCASSLASETQYFGPGTRLLVL.

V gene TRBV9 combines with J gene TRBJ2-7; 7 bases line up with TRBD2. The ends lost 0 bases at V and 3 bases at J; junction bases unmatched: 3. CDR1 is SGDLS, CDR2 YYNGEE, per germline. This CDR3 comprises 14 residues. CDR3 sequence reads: CASSVAGLGYEQYF. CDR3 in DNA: TGTGCCAGCAGCGTAGCCGGACTAGGCTACGAGCAGTACTTC.

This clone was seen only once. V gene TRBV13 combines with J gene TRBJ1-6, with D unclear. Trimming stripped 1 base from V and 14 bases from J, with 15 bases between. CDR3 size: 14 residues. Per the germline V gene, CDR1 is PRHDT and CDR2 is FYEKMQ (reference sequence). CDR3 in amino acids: CASSLDRVKRALHF. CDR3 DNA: TGTGCCAGCAGCTTAGACCGGGTTAAGAGGGCCCTCCACTTT.

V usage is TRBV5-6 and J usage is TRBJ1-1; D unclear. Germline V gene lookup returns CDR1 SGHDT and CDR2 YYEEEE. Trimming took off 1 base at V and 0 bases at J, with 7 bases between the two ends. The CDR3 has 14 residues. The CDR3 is CASSLPEMNTEAFF. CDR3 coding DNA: TGTGCCAGCAGCTTGCCGGAGATGAACACTGAAGCTTTCTTT.

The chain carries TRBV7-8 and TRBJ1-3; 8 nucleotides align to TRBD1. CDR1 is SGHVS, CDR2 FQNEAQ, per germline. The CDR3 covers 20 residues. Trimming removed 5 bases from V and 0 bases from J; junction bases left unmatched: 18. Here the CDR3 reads CASSAHGQGLVSGSGNTIYF. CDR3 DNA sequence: TGTGCCAGCAGCGCCCATGGACAGGGTTTAGTGTCGGGCTCTGGAAACACCATATATTTT.

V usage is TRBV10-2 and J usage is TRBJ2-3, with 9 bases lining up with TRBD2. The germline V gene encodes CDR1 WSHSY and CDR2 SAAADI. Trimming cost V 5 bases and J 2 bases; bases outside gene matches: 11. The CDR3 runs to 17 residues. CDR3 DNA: TGCGCCAGCAGTTATCCGGTTAGCGGGAGCCACACAGATACGCAGTATTTT. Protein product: CASSYPVSGSHTDTQYF.

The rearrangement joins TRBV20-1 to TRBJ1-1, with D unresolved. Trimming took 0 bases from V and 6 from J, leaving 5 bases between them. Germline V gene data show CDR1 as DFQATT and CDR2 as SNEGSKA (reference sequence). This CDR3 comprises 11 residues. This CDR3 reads CSARDWPEAFF. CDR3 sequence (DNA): TGCAGTGCTAGAGATTGGCCTGAAGCTTTCTTT.

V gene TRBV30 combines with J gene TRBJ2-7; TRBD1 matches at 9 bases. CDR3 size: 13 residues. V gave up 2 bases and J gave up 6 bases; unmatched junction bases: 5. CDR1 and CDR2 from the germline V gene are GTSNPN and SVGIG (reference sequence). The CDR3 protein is CAWSRQGVFEQYF. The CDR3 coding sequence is TGTGCCTGGAGTCGACAGGGGGTTTTCGAGCAGTACTTC.

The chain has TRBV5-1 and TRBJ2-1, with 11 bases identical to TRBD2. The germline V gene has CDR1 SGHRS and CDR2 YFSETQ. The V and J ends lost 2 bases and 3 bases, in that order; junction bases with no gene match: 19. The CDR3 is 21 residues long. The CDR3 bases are TGCGCCAGCAGCTTCTTGGTTCGAAGGTCCGGGACTAGCGGACTCTACAATGAGCAGTTCTTC. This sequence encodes CASSFLVRRSGTSGLYNEQFF.

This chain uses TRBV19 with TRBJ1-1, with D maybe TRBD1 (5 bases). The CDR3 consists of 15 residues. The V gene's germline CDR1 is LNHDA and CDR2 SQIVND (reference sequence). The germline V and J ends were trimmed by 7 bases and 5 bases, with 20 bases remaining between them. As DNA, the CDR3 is TGTGCCAGTATGGAAGGGGTACGGGTTGGAACTGAAGCTTTCTTT. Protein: CASMEGVRVGTEAFF.

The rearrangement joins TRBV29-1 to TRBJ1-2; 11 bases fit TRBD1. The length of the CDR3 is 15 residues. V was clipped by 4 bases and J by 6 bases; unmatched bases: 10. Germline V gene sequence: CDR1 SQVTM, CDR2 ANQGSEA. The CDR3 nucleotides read TGCAGCGTTGCTGAAACCGGGACAGGGGGGGATGGCTACACCTTC. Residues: CSVAETGTGGDGYTF.

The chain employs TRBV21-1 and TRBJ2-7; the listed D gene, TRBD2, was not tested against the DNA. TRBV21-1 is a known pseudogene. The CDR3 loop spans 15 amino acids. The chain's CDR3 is CASSKCLAFIYEQYF. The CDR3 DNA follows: TGTGCCAGCAGCAAATGCCTAGCCTTTATCTACGAGCAGTACTTC.

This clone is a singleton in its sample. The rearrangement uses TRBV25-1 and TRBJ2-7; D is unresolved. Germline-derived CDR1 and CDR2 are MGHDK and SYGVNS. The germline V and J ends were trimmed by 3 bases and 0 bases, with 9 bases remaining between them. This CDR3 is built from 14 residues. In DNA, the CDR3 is TGTGCCAGCAGTGAGTACTCGAGCTCCTACGAGCAGTACTTC. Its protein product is CASSEYSSSYEQYF.

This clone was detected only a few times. The CDR3 protein is CASNKGGGYEKLFF. The CDR3 region has the DNA TGTGCCAGCAACAAGGGAGGGGGTTATGAAAAACTGTTTTTT. The rearrangement uses TRBV2 and TRBJ1-4, with TRBD1 as a possible D gene (6 bases). This CDR3 is built from 14 residues. With 7 bases removed from V and 6 bases from J, the gap between germline ends came to 15 bases. Germline V gives CDR1 SNHLY, CDR2 FYNNEI.

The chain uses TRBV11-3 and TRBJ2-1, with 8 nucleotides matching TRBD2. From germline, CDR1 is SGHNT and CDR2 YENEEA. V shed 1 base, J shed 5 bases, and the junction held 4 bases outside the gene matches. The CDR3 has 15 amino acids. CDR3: CASSLAGGHHNEQFF. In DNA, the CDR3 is TGTGCCAGCAGCTTAGCGGGAGGGCATCACAATGAGCAGTTCTTC. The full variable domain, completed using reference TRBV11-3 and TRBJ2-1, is EAGVVQSPRYKIIEKKQPVAFWCNPISGHNTLYWYLQNLGQGPELLIRYENEEAVDDSQLPKDRFSAERLKGVDSTLKIQPAELGDSAVYLCASSLAGGHHNEQFFGPGTRLTVL.

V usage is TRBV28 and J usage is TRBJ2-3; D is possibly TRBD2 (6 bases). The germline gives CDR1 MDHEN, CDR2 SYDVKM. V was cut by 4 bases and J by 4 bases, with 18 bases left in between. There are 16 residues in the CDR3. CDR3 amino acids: CASSSYSSAQADTQYF. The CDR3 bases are TGTGCCAGCAGTTCGTATTCTAGCGCCCAGGCAGATACGCAGTATTTT.

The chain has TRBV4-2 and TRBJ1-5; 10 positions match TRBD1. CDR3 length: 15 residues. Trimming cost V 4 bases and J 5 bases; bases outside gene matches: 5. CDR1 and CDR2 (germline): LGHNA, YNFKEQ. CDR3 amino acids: CASSPRQGADQPQHF. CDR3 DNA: TGTGCCAGCAGCCCCAGACAGGGGGCTGATCAGCCCCAGCATTTT.

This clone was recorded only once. The CDR3 sequence is CASSSSGTSGGVGNEQFF. The CDR3 bases are TGTGCCAGCAGCTCATCCGGGACTAGCGGGGGGGTTGGAAATGAGCAGTTCTTC. V gene TRBV11-3 combines with J gene TRBJ2-1, with 16 bases lining up with TRBD2. With V trimmed by 4 bases and J by 7 bases, 10 bases remained unmatched. This CDR3 has 18 residues. The germline V gene has CDR1 SGHNT and CDR2 YENEEA.

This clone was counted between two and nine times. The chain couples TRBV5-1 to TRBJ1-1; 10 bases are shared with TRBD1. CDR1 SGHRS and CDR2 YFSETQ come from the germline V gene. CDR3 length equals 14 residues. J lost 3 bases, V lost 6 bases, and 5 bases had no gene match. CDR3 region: CASTWDRGDTEAFF. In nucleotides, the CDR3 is TGCGCCAGCACCTGGGACAGGGGTGACACTGAAGCTTTCTTT.

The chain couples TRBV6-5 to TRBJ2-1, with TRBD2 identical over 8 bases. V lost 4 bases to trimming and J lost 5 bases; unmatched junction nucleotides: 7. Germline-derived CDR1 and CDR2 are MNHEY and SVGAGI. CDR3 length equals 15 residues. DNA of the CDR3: TGTGCCAGCAGTTTAAGCGGGGGCCTAAACAATGAGCAGTTCTTC. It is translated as CASSLSGGLNNEQFF.

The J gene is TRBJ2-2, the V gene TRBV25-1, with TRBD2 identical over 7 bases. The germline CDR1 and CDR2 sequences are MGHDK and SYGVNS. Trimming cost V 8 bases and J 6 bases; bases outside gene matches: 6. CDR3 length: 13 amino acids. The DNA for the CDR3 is TGTGCCAGCCGACTCACTAGCGCCGGGGAGCTGTTTTTT. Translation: CASRLTSAGELFF. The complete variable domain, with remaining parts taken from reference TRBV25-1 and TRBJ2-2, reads EADIYQTPRYLVIGTGKKITLECSQTMGHDKMYWYQQDPGMELHLIHYSYGVNSTEKGDLSSESTVSRIRTEHFPLTLESARPSHTSQYLCASRLTSAGELFFGEGSRLTVL.